One sample yielded the 25 T cell receptor beta chains listed below, sequenced in a study of graft-versus-host responses after intestinal transplantation. TCRdb's table, derived via immunoSEQ multiplex PCR, lists solely in-frame clones and lacks some. This repertoire shows 13,000 to 15,000 clones, around two fifths found once; its top ten account for 15%. Plated together were roughly 200,000 CFSE-labeled responder cells and roughly 200,000 irradiated, violet-dye-labeled stimulator cells. The sample consisted of alloreactive CD8+ T cells from a mixed lymphocyte reaction culture, taken before intestinal transplant. Subset indicated: CFSE-low proliferating T cells sorted from approximately 6-day pre-transplant mixed lymphocyte reaction (GvH or HvG direction). Source of these receptors: a human patient who received an intestinal transplant.

This clone appeared a single time. The CDR3 nucleotides read TGTGCCAGTAGTACCCTAGCGGGAGCACTCAATGAGCAGTTCTTC. This codes for CASSTLAGALNEQFF. The V gene is TRBV19, the J gene TRBJ2-1, with 10 nucleotides matching TRBD2. The CDR3 has 15 residues. CDR1 is LNHDA and CDR2 is SQIVND in the germline V gene (reference sequence). V lost 4 bases to trimming and J lost 6 bases; unmatched junction nucleotides: 6.

This chain uses TRBV4-1 with TRBJ2-1; possibly TRBD2 for D (6 bases). V gave up 4 bases and J gave up 1 base, with 23 bases separating them. CDR3 size: 19 residues. Germline-derived CDR1 and CDR2 are MGHRA and YSYEKL. The CDR3, as DNA: TGCGCCAGCAGCCCTGGGCGGGGTGGGGCAGTAGGTTCCTACAATGAGCAGTTCTTC. It is translated as CASSPGRGGAVGSYNEQFF.

There are many counts of this clone. This chain connects TRBV4-1 to TRBJ2-7; D is possibly TRBD1 (5 bases). V shed 5 bases and J shed 0 bases, with 8 bases lying between them. Germline V CDR1 and CDR2: MGHRA, YSYEKL. There are 13 residues in the CDR3. CDR3 bases: TGCGCCAGCAGCGTACAGGACTCCTACGAGCAGTACTTC. Translating it yields CASSVQDSYEQYF.

This chain joins TRBV5-1 and TRBJ2-5; D is possibly TRBD1 (6 bases). Germline-derived CDR1 and CDR2 are SGHRS and YFSETQ. This CDR3 spans 16 amino acids. V lost 4 bases to trimming and J lost 3 bases, with 19 bases between them. CDR3 sequence reads: CASSPYRDSGKETQYF. The CDR3 nucleotides are TGCGCCAGCAGCCCATACAGGGATTCGGGGAAAGAGACCCAGTACTTC.

The V gene is TRBV5-1, the J gene TRBJ2-1, with a tentative D call TRBD2 (6 bases). V lost 4 bases and J 7 bases, leaving 15 bases between the germline ends. This CDR3 has 14 residues. Per the germline V gene, CDR1 is SGHRS and CDR2 is YFSETQ. Here the CDR3 DNA reads TGCGCCAGCAGCCCGCTTGGGGGGACGAATGAGCAGTTCTTC. It yields the protein CASSPLGGTNEQFF.

This clone was picked up a small number of times. This chain joins TRBV11-3 and TRBJ2-2; 7 positions match TRBD1. V lost 5 bases to trimming and J lost 5 bases; unmatched junction nucleotides: 5. The CDR3 spans 14 residues. Germline V gene sequence: CDR1 SGHNT, CDR2 YENEEA. The CDR3 DNA sequence: TGTGCCAGCAGCGCTACAGGGGAAACCGGGGAGCTGTTTTTT. This gives the protein CASSATGETGELFF.

This clone turned up a few times. The V gene is TRBV4-2, the J gene TRBJ2-5; 12 positions agree with TRBD1. The V gene end was trimmed by 5 bases and the J gene end by 4 bases; junction bases not matched to a gene: 2. There are 14 residues in the CDR3. The germline V gene encodes CDR1 LGHNA and CDR2 YNFKEQ. CDR3 DNA sequence: TGTGCCAGCAGCTTGGGACAGGGGGCAGAGACCCAGTACTTC. Translated: CASSLGQGAETQYF.

Here the CDR3 reads CASSQDPRQVGSGIGAFF. The CDR3 coding sequence is TGCGCCAGCAGCCAAGACCCTCGACAGGTCGGGTCGGGAATCGGAGCTTTCTTT. V and J are TRBV4-1 and TRBJ1-1; D is possibly TRBD1 (6 bases). Germline-derived CDR1 and CDR2 are MGHRA and YSYEKL. V lost 0 bases to trimming and J lost 10 bases, with 27 bases between them. The CDR3 runs 18 residues.

Details on this clone: Additional DNA sequences in this sample encode the identical CDR3. The rearrangement links TRBV15 to TRBJ1-2; D is ambiguous. The CDR3 is 12 residues long. CDR1 and CDR2 (germline): LNHNV, YYDKDF (reference sequence). The V end was cut by 1 base, the J end by 5 bases, with 5 bases between. CDR3 sequence reads: CATSRGGYGYTF. The CDR3 DNA reads as TGTGCCACCAGCAGAGGCGGGTATGGCTACACCTTC.

V and J are TRBV20-1 and TRBJ2-5; no clear D. The CDR3 has 10 residues. Germline loops: CDR1 DFQATT, CDR2 SNEGSKA (reference sequence). Trimming shortened V by 3 bases and J by 4 bases, and 3 bases separated the two germline ends. CDR3 protein: CSASGETQYF. The DNA for the CDR3 is TGCAGTGCTAGCGGAGAGACCCAGTACTTC.

The V call is TRBV9, the J call TRBJ2-1; 9 bases align to TRBD2. With V trimmed by 4 bases and J by 3 bases, 8 bases remained unmatched. The CDR3 has 16 amino acids. Germline V CDR1 and CDR2: SGDLS, YYNGEE. Here the CDR3 DNA reads TGTGCCAGCAGCCCGTCGCGACTAGCGGTCTACAATGAGCAGTTCTTC. Protein product: CASSPSRLAVYNEQFF.

J is TRBJ2-5 and V is TRBV30; the match to TRBD2 covers 9 bases. There are 16 residues in the CDR3. The germline V gene has CDR1 GTSNPN and CDR2 SVGIG (reference sequence). V shed 2 bases, J shed 1 base, and the junction held 8 bases outside the gene matches. The CDR3 coding sequence is TGTGCCTGGAGTTGGGGGCTAGCGGGGCTCCAAGAGACCCAGTACTTC. It codes for CAWSWGLAGLQETQYF.

This rearrangement joins TRBV5-4 to TRBJ2-7, with 8 bases identical to TRBD1. Germline V CDR1 and CDR2: SGHNT, YYREEE (reference sequence). V shed 3 bases and J 3 bases; nucleotides not matched to a gene: 11. The CDR3 runs to 16 residues. The DNA for the CDR3 is TGTGCCAGCAGCTGGAAGGACAGGGCAGGAGGCTACGAGCAGTACTTC. Translated: CASSWKDRAGGYEQYF.

The rearrangement links TRBV25-1 to TRBJ1-2, with 10 bases aligning to TRBD1. Looked up from germline, CDR1 is MGHDK and CDR2 is SYGVNS. The CDR3 is made up of 14 amino acids. J was trimmed by 4 bases and V by 6 bases; bases with no gene match: 5. The CDR3, as DNA: TGTGCCAGCAGCGCCGGGACAGGGGCCTATGGCTACACCTTC. Protein sequence: CASSAGTGAYGYTF.

This sequence joins TRBV27 and TRBJ1-1; 10 bases fit TRBD1. Germline CDR1 is MNHEY and CDR2 is SMNVEV (reference sequence). There are 18 residues in the CDR3. The V gene end was trimmed by 5 bases and the J gene end by 5 bases; junction bases not matched to a gene: 17. The CDR3 DNA reads as TGTGCCAGCAGTCCGGGGACAGGGGCCCTGGGGCTGCCTACTGAAGCTTTCTTT. This sequence encodes CASSPGTGALGLPTEAFF.

The sample holds a few counts of this clone. The gene calls are TRBV30 and TRBJ1-1; 7 bases are a match to TRBD1. With V trimmed by 0 bases and J by 0 bases, 13 bases remained unmatched. CDR1 GTSNPN and CDR2 SVGIG come from the germline V gene (reference sequence). The CDR3 has 18 amino acids. CDR3 protein: CAWSVRPLLTGLNTEAFF. CDR3 coding DNA: TGTGCCTGGAGTGTCCGACCCCTTCTGACAGGGCTGAACACTGAAGCTTTCTTT.

This clone is categorized as medium-sized (0.01 to 0.1%). Other DNA sequences in the sample encode the same CDR3. The chain joins TRBV6-1 to TRBJ2-7, with 8 bases lining up with TRBD1. This CDR3 has 13 residues. With V trimmed by 5 bases and J by 2 bases, 2 bases remained unmatched. Per the germline V gene, CDR1 is MNHNS and CDR2 is SASEGT. The CDR3 nucleotides are TGTGCCAGCAGTCCCAGGGGGCCCTACGAGCAGTACTTC. Translating gives CASSPRGPYEQYF.

This clone occurred a few times. The rearrangement uses TRBV9 and TRBJ2-7, with 9 bases aligning to TRBD1. CDR1 SGDLS and CDR2 YYNGEE come from the germline V gene. This CDR3 has 13 amino acids. V dropped 3 bases and J dropped 7; count of bases not matched to a gene: 5. CDR3 region: CASSARQGGEQYF. Written as DNA, the CDR3 is TGTGCCAGCAGCGCCAGACAGGGGGGTGAGCAGTACTTC.

The rearrangement joins TRBV7-9 to TRBJ2-4, with TRBD1 identical over 9 bases. The CDR3 spans 16 residues. The trim removed 3 bases at V and 3 bases at J, leaving 6 bases unmatched. Germline V gives CDR1 SEHNR, CDR2 FQNEAQ (reference sequence). CDR3 region: CASSFGTGPDKNIQYF. The CDR3 coding sequence is TGTGCCAGCAGCTTTGGGACAGGGCCCGACAAAAACATTCAGTACTTC.

This clone was counted between two and nine times. This sequence joins TRBV19 and TRBJ1-2, with TRBD1 matching 8 bases. This CDR3 contains 16 residues. V lost 6 bases to trimming and J lost 7 bases; unmatched junction nucleotides: 16. Per germline, CDR1 LNHDA and CDR2 SQIVND (reference sequence). CDR3 protein: CASSRRGGGQVFGYTF. CDR3 in DNA: TGTGCCAGTAGCCGGAGAGGTGGGGGACAGGTCTTTGGCTACACCTTC.

This clone was seen more than once but under ten times. This chain links TRBV28 with TRBJ2-5; TRBD2 matches 9 bases. CDR3 length: 16 residues. After removal of 3 bases from V and 0 bases from J, the junction contained 5 bases not matched to a gene. CDR1 and CDR2 from the germline V gene are MDHEN and SYDVKM. CDR3 bases: TGTGCCAGCAGTTTTCTAGCGGGGCCAGACCAAGAGACCCAGTACTTC. This encodes CASSFLAGPDQETQYF.

The V and J genes are TRBV4-3 and TRBJ2-6; 8 bases are shared with TRBD1. Unmatched junction bases numbered 12, after V lost 4 bases and J lost 4 bases. Germline assignment: CDR1 LGHNA and CDR2 YSLEER. CDR3 size: 18 residues. CDR3 coding DNA: TGCGCCAGCAGCCCACAGGGGGGCCTTTCGGCCGGGGCCAACGTCCTGACTTTC. It specifies CASSPQGGLSAGANVLTF.

The chain uses TRBV5-4 and TRBJ2-2; weak D call: TRBD2 (6 bases). CDR1 is SGHNT, CDR2 YYREEE, per germline (reference sequence). V was cut by 6 bases and J by 5 bases, with 17 bases left in between. The CDR3 contains 15 residues. This CDR3 is CASITAGSGTGELFF. In nucleotides, the CDR3 is TGTGCCAGCATCACTGCGGGGTCGGGGACCGGGGAGCTGTTTTTT. The complete variable domain, with remaining parts taken from reference TRBV5-4 and TRBJ2-2, reads ETGVTQSPTHLIKTRGQQVTLRCSSQSGHNTVSWYQQALGQGPQFIFQYYREEENGRGNFPPRFSGLQFPNYSSELNVNALELDDSALYLCASITAGSGTGELFFGEGSRLTVL.

The rearrangement links TRBV6-1 to TRBJ2-7, with a tentative D call TRBD1 (5 bases). The germline gives CDR1 MNHNS, CDR2 SASEGT. V shed 6 bases and J shed 2 bases, with 17 bases lying between them. The CDR3 runs 15 residues. CDR3 amino acids: CASSTTGTTPYEQYF. CDR3 coding DNA: TGTGCCAGCAGCACTACAGGCACCACTCCCTACGAGCAGTACTTC.

The chain uses TRBV6-5 and TRBJ2-1, with a weak D call TRBD2 (5 bases). V was trimmed by 0 bases and J by 10 bases, leaving 10 bases between them. This CDR3 is built from 13 residues. Germline CDR1 and CDR2: MNHEY and SVGAGI. The CDR3 spells CASSYSERSEQFF. CDR3 sequence (DNA): TGTGCCAGCAGTTACTCTGAGCGGAGCGAGCAGTTCTTC.